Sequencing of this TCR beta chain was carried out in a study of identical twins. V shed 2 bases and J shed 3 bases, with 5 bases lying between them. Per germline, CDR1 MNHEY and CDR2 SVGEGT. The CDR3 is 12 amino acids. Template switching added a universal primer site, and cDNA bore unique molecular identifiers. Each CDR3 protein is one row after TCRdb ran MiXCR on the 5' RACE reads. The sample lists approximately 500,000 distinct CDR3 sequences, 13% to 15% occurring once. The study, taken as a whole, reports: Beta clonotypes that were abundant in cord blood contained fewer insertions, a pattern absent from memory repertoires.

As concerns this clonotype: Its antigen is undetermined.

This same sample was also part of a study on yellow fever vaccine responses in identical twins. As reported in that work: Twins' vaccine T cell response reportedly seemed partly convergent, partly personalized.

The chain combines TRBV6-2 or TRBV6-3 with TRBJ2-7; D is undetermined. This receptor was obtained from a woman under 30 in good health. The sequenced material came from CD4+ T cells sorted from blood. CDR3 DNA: TGTGCCAGCAGTTACATAATCTACGAGCAGTACTTC. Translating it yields CASSYIIYEQYF.